This passage covers 30 T cell receptor beta chains from one sample sequenced in a study of tumor T cells in aggressive B-cell lymphoma. Libraries were prepared by immunoSEQ multiplex PCR; TCRdb keeps only in-frame clonotypes and omits some of them. The table records more than 5,000 clones, about 90% of them present only once. The source material was tumor tissue. The receptors come from an adult with diffuse large B cell lymphoma.

V is TRBV13 and J is TRBJ2-5; D call uncertain. V shed 1 base and J shed 1 base, with 10 bases lying between them. This CDR3 is 15 amino acids long. Germline V gene sequence: CDR1 PRHDT, CDR2 FYEKMQ (reference sequence). The CDR3 DNA sequence: TGTGCCAGCAGCTTAGCTTTCGGAGCCCAAGAGACCCAGTACTTC. Amino acid sequence: CASSLAFGAQETQYF.

This clone has only a few counts. The rearrangement uses TRBV25-1 and TRBJ2-1; D possibly corresponds to TRBD1 (5 bases). CDR1 is MGHDK, CDR2 SYGVNS, per germline. With 4 bases removed from V and 8 bases from J, the gap between germline ends came to 15 bases. There are 14 residues in the CDR3. Written as DNA, the CDR3 is TGTGCCAGCAGTGTCTCAGGCAGGGTGGATGAGCAGTTCTTC. Translated, it gives CASSVSGRVDEQFF.

V is TRBV6-5 and J is TRBJ1-5, with D perhaps matching TRBD1 (6 bases). The CDR3 covers 14 residues. Germline assignment: CDR1 MNHEY and CDR2 SVGAGI. Trimming took 6 bases from V and 3 from J, leaving 12 bases between them. CDR3 bases: TGTGCCAGCAGCCGGACAGTTTTCAATCAGCCCCAGCATTTT. Its translation: CASSRTVFNQPQHF.

This CDR3 is CASSPGTENTIYF. Here the CDR3 DNA reads TGTGCCAGCAGCCCCGGGACAGAGAACACCATATATTTT. The genes are TRBV7-8 and TRBJ1-3; 7 nucleotides align to TRBD1. The length of the CDR3 is 13 residues. Germline trimming cut 5 bases from V and 7 bases from J; bases unmatched to any gene: 5. CDR1 is SGHVS and CDR2 is FQNEAQ in the germline V gene.

This clone was detected only a few times. The chain carries TRBV29-1 and TRBJ1-6, with 9 bases aligning to TRBD1. This CDR3 has 13 amino acids. Trimming took 6 bases from V and 5 from J; bases not matched to a gene: 2. Germline V gene sequence: CDR1 SQVTM, CDR2 ANQGSEA. As DNA, the CDR3 is TGCAGCGTCGGACAGGGGAATAATTCACCCCTCCACTTT. This codes for CSVGQGNNSPLHF.

The gene calls are TRBV19 and TRBJ1-2, with D possibly matching TRBD1 (5 bases). Trimming removed 3 bases from V and 2 bases from J, with 16 bases in between. Germline V lookup: CDR1 LNHDA, CDR2 SQIVND (reference sequence). The CDR3 runs 16 residues. The CDR3 DNA sequence: TGTGCCAGTAGTATTAGGTTTGGCGGGGGAAACTATGGCTACACCTTC. This encodes CASSIRFGGGNYGYTF.

The CDR3 region is CASSSGWSTDTQYF. The DNA for the CDR3 is TGCGCCAGCAGTAGCGGCTGGAGCACAGATACGCAGTATTTT. The rearrangement uses TRBV10-1 and TRBJ2-3; weak D call: TRBD2 (5 bases). Germline V lookup: CDR1 WNHNN, CDR2 SYGVQD (reference sequence). The CDR3 has 14 amino acids. The ends were cut back, 5 bases at V and 0 bases at J, with 9 bases in the middle.

The rearrangement uses TRBV7-2 and TRBJ1-2; TRBD1 matches 8 bases. The CDR3 length is 12 residues. After removal of 4 bases from V and 5 bases from J, the junction contained 0 bases not matched to a gene. CDR1 SGHTA and CDR2 FQGNSA come from the germline V gene. For the CDR3, the DNA is TGTGCCAGCAGCTGGACAGGGTATGGCTACACCTTC. Amino acid sequence: CASSWTGYGYTF.

The chain recombines TRBV9 with TRBJ2-1; 11 bases are a match to TRBD2. The germline V gene has CDR1 SGDLS and CDR2 YYNGEE. CDR3 size: 16 residues. The J segment lost 6 bases and the V segment lost 4 bases, leaving 9 bases of the junction unmatched. CDR3 DNA sequence: TGTGCCAGCAGCCTCAAAGGGGGGACTAGCGGCAATGAGCAGTTCTTC. This gives the protein CASSLKGGTSGNEQFF. Complete variable domain (other parts from reference TRBV9 and TRBJ2-1): DSGVTQTPKHLITATGQRVTLRCSPRSGDLSVYWYQQSLDQGLQFLIQYYNGEERAKGNILERFSAQQFPDLHSELNLSSLELGDSALYFCASSLKGGTSGNEQFFGPGTRLTVL.

The gene calls are TRBV2 and TRBJ2-7, with unresolved D. This CDR3 is built from 12 residues. The germline V gene encodes CDR1 SNHLY and CDR2 FYNNEI. The V end lost 10 bases, the J end lost 0 bases, and 10 bases lay between the germline ends. This chain's CDR3 is CATRSVSYEQYF. CDR3 nucleotides: TGTGCCACCCGGTCCGTCTCCTACGAGCAGTACTTC. Filled out from reference TRBV2 and TRBJ2-7, the complete variable domain reads EPEVTQTPSHQVTQMGQEVILRCVPISNHLYFYWYRQILGQKVEFLVSFYNNEISEKSEIFDDQFSVERPDGSNFTLKIRSTKLEDSAMYFCATRSVSYEQYFGPGTRLTVT.

The chain recombines TRBV30 with TRBJ2-6; possibly TRBD2 for D (5 bases). Germline loops: CDR1 GTSNPN, CDR2 SVGIG (reference sequence). V gave up 5 bases and J gave up 12 bases, with 8 bases separating them. The CDR3 is made up of 10 amino acids. The CDR3 DNA reads TGTGCCTGGGCGGGCGGCGTCCTGACTTTC. Translating gives CAWAGGVLTF.

V gene TRBV2 combines with J gene TRBJ2-1, with 10 positions matching TRBD2. Per the germline V gene, CDR1 is SNHLY and CDR2 is FYNNEI. The V segment lost 8 bases and the J segment 1 base; nucleotides outside the gene matches: 11. The length of the CDR3 is 17 residues. The chain's CDR3 is CASRWETSGESYNEQFF. In DNA form, the CDR3 reads TGTGCCAGCCGGTGGGAAACTAGCGGGGAATCCTACAATGAGCAGTTCTTC.

The gene calls are TRBV7-8 and TRBJ1-2; D is possibly TRBD1 (6 bases). The germline V gene encodes CDR1 SGHVS and CDR2 FQNEAQ. Trimming stripped 4 bases from V and 6 bases from J, with 12 bases between. There are 13 residues in the CDR3. The CDR3 nucleotides are TGTGCCAGCAGCTCCCACAGGGATAATGGCTACACCTTC. It yields the protein CASSSHRDNGYTF.

The chain employs TRBV2 and TRBJ1-5; 9 nucleotides align to TRBD1. There are 16 residues in the CDR3. Germline V CDR1 and CDR2: SNHLY, FYNNEI. The V and J ends lost 5 bases and 7 bases, in that order; junction bases with no gene match: 12. CDR3 nucleotides: TGTGCCAGCAGTAGGGACAGGGTTCAAATGACGCAGCCCCAGCATTTT. It is translated as CASSRDRVQMTQPQHF.

CDR3 amino acids: CASSPLGARETQYF. For the CDR3, the DNA is TGTGCCAGCAGCCCTCTGGGGGCGCGGGAGACCCAGTACTTC. The chain recombines TRBV7-8 with TRBJ2-5; perhaps TRBD1 as D (6 bases). The germline V gene encodes CDR1 SGHVS and CDR2 FQNEAQ. Trimming pared 5 bases from V and 5 bases from J, leaving 15 bases between. The CDR3 is 14 residues long.

This clone appeared a few times. The sample contains more than one DNA sequence encoding this CDR3. This rearrangement joins TRBV15 to TRBJ2-5; TRBD1 might be the D (6 bases). In germline, CDR1 is LNHNV, CDR2 YYDKDF (reference sequence). The CDR3 extends over 14 amino acids. V was pared by 1 base and J by 1 base, with 7 bases between. CDR3 region: CATSRGTVQETQYF. For the CDR3, the DNA is TGTGCCACCAGCAGAGGGACAGTCCAAGAGACCCAGTACTTC.

The chain is built from TRBV25-1 and TRBJ2-2, with 7 bases aligning to TRBD2. The CDR3 runs to 15 residues. After removal of 5 bases from V and 0 bases from J, the junction contained 3 bases not matched to a gene. Germline CDR1 MGHDK, CDR2 SYGVNS. CDR3 in DNA: TGTGCCAGCAGTCCACTAGCGCCGAACACCGGGGAGCTGTTTTTT. Amino acids: CASSPLAPNTGELFF.

This clone is a singleton in its sample. V gene TRBV6-1 combines with J gene TRBJ2-7, with 13 bases lining up with TRBD2. V trimming: 3 bases; J trimming: 9 bases; junction bases outside the gene matches: 5. The germline V gene encodes CDR1 MNHNS and CDR2 SASEGT. CDR3 length: 14 residues. The CDR3 region has the DNA TGTGCCAGCAGTGACCCGGGGACTAGCGGGACGCAGTACTTC. Its protein product is CASSDPGTSGTQYF.

Here the CDR3 DNA reads TGCGCCAGCAGCTTGGGAGCGGGGATCAGGAACACCATATATTTT. As protein: CASSLGAGIRNTIYF. The chain joins TRBV5-1 to TRBJ1-3; D call uncertain. The CDR3 consists of 15 residues. Germline CDR1 reads SGHRS; CDR2 reads YFSETQ. The germline V and J ends were trimmed by 0 bases and 7 bases, with 14 bases remaining between them.

The CDR3: CAPRGYGNQPQHF. DNA for the CDR3: TGTGCCCCCAGGGGATATGGCAATCAGCCCCAGCATTTT. This chain uses TRBV2 with TRBJ1-5, with a weak D call TRBD1 (6 bases). The V gene lost 11 bases and the J gene lost 2 bases, with 13 bases spanning the gap. CDR3 length: 13 residues. CDR1 is SNHLY, CDR2 FYNNEI, per germline.

The chain links TRBV5-1 to TRBJ2-5; D is perhaps TRBD1 (6 bases). Trimming cost V 1 base and J 2 bases, with 12 bases left between them. Germline V gene sequence: CDR1 SGHRS, CDR2 YFSETQ. CDR3 length equals 15 residues. In nucleotides, the CDR3 is TGCGCCAGCAGCTTGTTGTCTGACAGGCAAGAGACCCAGTACTTC. Protein: CASSLLSDRQETQYF.

About this clone itself: A read error may produce the germline difference seen at one junction end. CDR3 sequence: CASSIRGPTGELFF. CDR3 in DNA: TGTGCCAGTAGTATCAGAGGACCCACCGGGGAACTGTTTTTT. The chain combines TRBV19 with TRBJ2-2; D may be TRBD2 (5 bases). In germline, CDR1 is LNHDA, CDR2 SQIVND (reference sequence). This CDR3 has 14 amino acids.

The gene calls are TRBV29-1 and TRBJ1-2, with 8 positions matching TRBD1. The trim removed 7 bases at V and 4 bases at J, leaving 2 bases unmatched. The CDR3 runs 11 residues. Per germline, CDR1 SQVTM and CDR2 ANQGSEA. The CDR3 here is CSGGQVYGYTF. The CDR3 coding sequence is TGCAGCGGGGGACAGGTCTATGGCTACACCTTC.

The chain has TRBV10-3 and TRBJ1-1; D possibly corresponds to TRBD1 (5 bases). This CDR3 is built from 12 residues. Trimming pared 6 bases from V and 0 bases from J, leaving 5 bases between. Germline V gene lookup returns CDR1 ENHRY and CDR2 SYGVKD. The CDR3 reads CAIRDMNTEAFF. For the CDR3, the DNA is TGTGCCATCAGGGACATGAACACTGAAGCTTTCTTT.

The chain combines TRBV25-1 with TRBJ2-2; tentative D call: TRBD1 (7 bases). Germline V gene sequence: CDR1 MGHDK, CDR2 SYGVNS. The CDR3 has 12 residues. V was pared by 6 bases and J by 13 bases, with 15 bases between. CDR3 amino acids: CASRDGGGRLFF. The CDR3 DNA is TGTGCCAGCAGAGACGGAGGGGGCAGGCTGTTTTTT.

The chain employs TRBV15 and TRBJ1-5, with 7 nucleotides matching TRBD1. The CDR3 loop spans 15 amino acids. V lost 1 base, J lost 5 bases, and 5 bases stayed unmatched. Germline CDR1 is LNHNV and CDR2 is YYDKDF (reference sequence). The CDR3 spells CATSRGQGSHQPQHF. The DNA for the CDR3 is TGTGCCACCAGCAGAGGACAGGGAAGCCATCAGCCCCAGCATTTT.

The chain has TRBV4-1 and TRBJ2-1; D is possibly TRBD1 (6 bases). There are 15 residues in the CDR3. Germline CDR1 and CDR2: MGHRA and YSYEKL. Between the trimmed V and J ends, which lost 3 bases and 0 bases, there was a span of 9 bases. The CDR3 nucleotides read TGCGCCAGCAGCCAGGGACAATTCTCCTACAATGAGCAGTTCTTC. Translating it yields CASSQGQFSYNEQFF.

The rearrangement links TRBV6-5 to TRBJ2-5, with a tentative D call TRBD2 (6 bases). CDR1 and CDR2 (germline): MNHEY, SVGAGI. Trimming stripped 10 bases from V and 4 bases from J, with 10 bases between. The CDR3 is 11 amino acids. The CDR3 here is CATQGGETQYF. CDR3 DNA sequence: TGTGCCACCCAGGGAGGAGAGACCCAGTACTTC.

The chain is built from TRBV5-4 and TRBJ2-5; a weak D match, TRBD2 (6 bases). V was trimmed by 0 bases and J by 5 bases, leaving 8 bases between them. There are 13 residues in the CDR3. The germline CDR1 and CDR2 sequences are SGHNT and YYREEE (reference sequence). CDR3 DNA: TGTGCCAGCAGCTTGGGGGCGGGGGAGACCCAGTACTTC. This encodes CASSLGAGETQYF.

CDR3 residues: CASSYGGETQYF. CDR3 nucleotide sequence: TGTGCCAGCAGTTACGGGGGGGAGACCCAGTACTTC. The V and J genes are TRBV6-6 and TRBJ2-5, with D possibly matching TRBD2 (6 bases). The length of the CDR3 is 12 residues. The germline V and J ends were trimmed by 2 bases and 5 bases, with 6 bases remaining between them. Germline lookup yields CDR1 MNHNY and CDR2 SVGAGI (reference sequence).